The 24 T cell receptor beta chains below all came from one sample that was sequenced in a study of blood T cell repertoires in COVID-19. The assay was immunoSEQ multiplex PCR, and TCRdb's table has in-frame clones only and misses some. This table has over 150,000 clones, about 82% appearing once. The sequenced sample consisted of peripheral blood. The receptors originated from a man aged 45-60 years with active or convalescent COVID-19.

This rearrangement joins TRBV7-3 to TRBJ2-7, with TRBD1 identical over 7 bases. The germline V gene encodes CDR1 SGHTA and CDR2 FQGTGA. Losses at the gene ends were 5 bases for V and 5 bases for J; bases not matched to a gene: 6. CDR3 length: 13 amino acids. The CDR3 is CASSLDREHEQYF. CDR3 nucleotide sequence: TGTGCCAGCAGCCTTGACAGGGAACACGAGCAGTACTTC.

The chain couples TRBV19 to TRBJ2-7; no clear D. The CDR3 loop spans 14 amino acids. The V end was cut by 0 bases, the J end by 6 bases, with 12 bases between. Germline V lookup: CDR1 LNHDA, CDR2 SQIVND (reference sequence). The CDR3 protein is CASSIDDSRLEQYF. The CDR3, as DNA: TGTGCCAGTAGTATAGACGACTCGCGACTCGAGCAGTACTTC.

The chain combines TRBV4-3 with TRBJ2-1; TRBD2 agrees at 15 bases. V shed 3 bases and J 7 bases; nucleotides not matched to a gene: 4. The CDR3 extends over 16 amino acids. The germline CDR1 and CDR2 sequences are LGHNA and YSLEER. The CDR3 is CASSHLGLAGGNEQFF. The CDR3 region has the DNA TGCGCCAGCAGCCACCTCGGACTAGCGGGAGGGAATGAGCAGTTCTTC.

J is TRBJ2-5 and V is TRBV5-4; tentative D call: TRBD2 (5 bases). V was pared by 4 bases and J by 4 bases, with 11 bases between. Germline V gives CDR1 SGHNT, CDR2 YYREEE (reference sequence). The length of the CDR3 is 13 residues. The CDR3 spells CASSRIGGETQYF. DNA of the CDR3: TGTGCCAGCAGCCGGATCGGAGGAGAGACCCAGTACTTC.

This chain uses TRBV7-8 with TRBJ2-2, with 14 nucleotides matching TRBD2. With V trimmed by 1 base and J by 4 bases, 8 bases remained unmatched. Germline V CDR1 and CDR2: SGHVS, FQNEAQ. The CDR3 runs 19 residues. The CDR3 DNA follows: TGTGCCAGCAGCTTAGTGGGGACTAGCGGGAGATCGACCACCGGGGAGCTGTTTTTT. Residues: CASSLVGTSGRSTTGELFF.

J is TRBJ1-6 and V is TRBV11-2; no firm D call. Germline CDR1 reads SGHAT; CDR2 reads FQNNGV. The CDR3 is 16 residues long. Trimming shortened V by 2 bases and J by 4 bases, and 12 bases separated the two germline ends. CDR3 protein: CASSLPRAAYNSPLHF. The CDR3 DNA follows: TGTGCCAGCAGCTTACCCCGAGCAGCGTATAATTCACCCCTCCACTTT.

The chain recombines TRBV6-5 with TRBJ1-1; 9 bases fit TRBD1. Losses at the gene ends were 4 bases for V and 8 bases for J; bases not matched to a gene: 2. The length of the CDR3 is 12 residues. Germline V gives CDR1 MNHEY, CDR2 SVGAGI. The CDR3 bases are TGTGCCAGCAGTTCTGGGACAGGGGAAGCTTTCTTT. Its protein is CASSSGTGEAFF.

In DNA form, the CDR3 reads TGTGCCAGCAGCAACGGGGGAGATTATAATTCACCCCTCCACTTT. Amino acids: CASSNGGDYNSPLHF. J is TRBJ1-6 and V is TRBV5-4; perhaps TRBD1 as D (5 bases). Germline CDR1 reads SGHNT; CDR2 reads YYREEE (reference sequence). V was clipped by 4 bases and J by 4 bases, with 12 bases between them. The CDR3 consists of 15 residues. Full variable domain (missing parts from reference TRBV5-4 and TRBJ1-6): ETGVTQSPTHLIKTRGQQVTLRCSSQSGHNTVSWYQQALGQGPQFIFQYYREEENGRGNFPPRFSGLQFPNYSSELNVNALELDDSALYLCASSNGGDYNSPLHFGNGTRLTVT.

The chain joins TRBV29-1 to TRBJ2-3, with 7 bases identical to TRBD2. CDR3 length: 14 amino acids. CDR1 and CDR2 (germline): SQVTM, ANQGSEA. After removal of 4 bases from V and 0 bases from J, the junction contained 4 bases not matched to a gene. In DNA form, the CDR3 reads TGCAGCGTTGGCGGGCGGGGGAGCACAGATACGCAGTATTTT. Residues: CSVGGRGSTDTQYF.

The V and J genes are TRBV23-1 and TRBJ2-7; TRBD1 might be the D (6 bases). TRBV23-1 is given ORF status, its function remaining uncertain. CDR3 length: 16 amino acids. The ends were cut back, 0 bases at V and 4 bases at J, with 16 bases in the middle. CDR3 coding DNA: TGCGCCAGCAGTCAATCGAGGCACAGGGAGTCGTACGAGCAGTACTTC. The encoded protein is CASSQSRHRESYEQYF.

This chain connects TRBV6-4 to TRBJ1-1, with D possibly matching TRBD1 (5 bases). Per the germline V gene, CDR1 is MRHNA and CDR2 is SNTAGT. This CDR3 is 13 amino acids long. Trimming shortened V by 5 bases and J by 13 bases, and 20 bases separated the two germline ends. The chain's CDR3 is CASSWTPFTPDFF. The DNA for the CDR3 is TGTGCCAGCAGTTGGACACCCTTTACGCCGGATTTCTTT.

The chain is built from TRBV28 and TRBJ1-3, with D unclear. Germline CDR1 reads MDHEN; CDR2 reads SYDVKM. V was trimmed by 6 bases and J by 3 bases, leaving 12 bases between them. The CDR3 is 14 residues long. CDR3: CASSLTVLGNTIYF. The CDR3 DNA sequence: TGTGCCAGCAGCCTCACCGTACTTGGAAACACCATATATTTT.

V and J are TRBV19 and TRBJ1-2; tentative D call: TRBD1 (6 bases). The ends were cut back, 7 bases at V and 7 bases at J, with 16 bases in the middle. There are 13 residues in the CDR3. Germline values: CDR1 LNHDA, CDR2 SQIVND (reference sequence). The CDR3 is CASTMTGISGYTF. The CDR3 DNA reads as TGTGCCAGTACCATGACAGGTATTAGTGGCTACACCTTC.

CDR3 region: CAISDGGTSAYEQYF. In DNA, the CDR3 is TGTGCCATCAGTGATGGTGGGACAAGCGCCTACGAGCAGTACTTC. This chain joins TRBV10-3 and TRBJ2-7, with D perhaps TRBD1 (6 bases). Trimming took 3 bases from V and 2 from J, leaving 14 bases between them. This CDR3 region has 15 residues. The germline V gene encodes CDR1 ENHRY and CDR2 SYGVKD.

The chain employs TRBV6-5 and TRBJ1-1; D call uncertain. The germline V gene encodes CDR1 MNHEY and CDR2 SVGAGI. The V end lost 6 bases, the J end lost 10 bases, and 18 bases lay between the germline ends. CDR3 size: 13 residues. The CDR3 is CASSLIGTPGAFF. The CDR3 DNA is TGTGCCAGCAGCCTAATAGGCACGCCGGGAGCTTTCTTT.

In the case of this clone: One end of the junction varies from germline; a read error may be responsible. The chain has TRBV12-3 or TRBV12-4 and TRBJ2-3; D remains unclear. The CDR3 sequence is 13 residues long. The CDR3, as DNA: TGTGCCAGCAAAGTTGGAAACACAGACACGCAGTTTTTT. Amino acids: CASKVGNTDTQFF.

The rearrangement uses TRBV6-5 and TRBJ2-7; D is possibly TRBD1 (6 bases). The V end lost 6 bases, the J end lost 6 bases, and 12 bases lay between the germline ends. The CDR3 has 12 residues. CDR1 is MNHEY and CDR2 is SVGAGI in the germline V gene. This CDR3 is CASRLQGFEQYF. The CDR3 DNA sequence: TGTGCCAGCAGATTACAGGGTTTCGAGCAGTACTTC.

V gene TRBV7-8 combines with J gene TRBJ2-5; D might be TRBD1 (6 bases). Trimming took 3 bases from V and 3 from J, leaving 8 bases between them. Looked up from germline, CDR1 is SGHVS and CDR2 is FQNEAQ. This CDR3 comprises 13 residues. The CDR3 here is CASSFSGEETQYF. The CDR3 DNA follows: TGTGCCAGCAGCTTCTCAGGGGAAGAGACCCAGTACTTC.

The chain joins TRBV6-1 to TRBJ1-1; unclear D gene. CDR1 is MNHNS and CDR2 is SASEGT in the germline V gene. Trimming pared 6 bases from V and 5 bases from J, leaving 10 bases between. The CDR3 length is 12 residues. This chain's CDR3 is CASRQQRTEAFF. CDR3 nucleotide sequence: TGTGCCAGCAGACAACAGCGGACTGAAGCTTTCTTT.

The chain employs TRBV4-1 and TRBJ1-1; maybe TRBD1 (5 bases). The V gene lost 0 bases and the J gene lost 4 bases, with 18 bases spanning the gap. There are 17 residues in the CDR3. Germline V gene lookup returns CDR1 MGHRA and CDR2 YSYEKL. CDR3 region: CASSQESQMGRGTEAFF. Written as DNA, the CDR3 is TGCGCCAGCAGCCAAGAAAGCCAGATGGGGAGGGGCACTGAAGCTTTCTTT.

This clone was seen a handful of times. This chain links TRBV5-5 with TRBJ2-1, with a weak D call TRBD1 (6 bases). Trimming pared 4 bases from V and 6 bases from J, leaving 17 bases between. The germline V gene has CDR1 SGHKS and CDR2 YYEKEE (reference sequence). The CDR3 has 15 residues. CDR3 sequence reads: CASSPRDTASNEQFF. The CDR3 DNA is TGTGCCAGCAGCCCCCGGGACACGGCCTCCAATGAGCAGTTCTTC.

The chain employs TRBV7-2 and TRBJ2-1, with 10 bases lining up with TRBD2. CDR1 is SGHTA, CDR2 FQGNSA, per germline. The J segment lost 3 bases and the V segment lost 5 bases, leaving 4 bases of the junction unmatched. The CDR3 sequence is 15 residues long. The CDR3 DNA follows: TGTGCCAGCAGCCCAGGACTAGCGGTCTACAATGAGCAGTTCTTC. This sequence encodes CASSPGLAVYNEQFF.

The chain employs TRBV18 and TRBJ2-5, with 9 bases identical to TRBD2. Unmatched junction bases numbered 3, after V lost 2 bases and J lost 5 bases. The CDR3 consists of 14 residues. Germline V CDR1 and CDR2: KGHSH, LQKENI. CDR3 DNA sequence: TGTGCCAGCTCACCATCCAGCGGGGGGGAGACCCAGTACTTC. Translating gives CASSPSSGGETQYF. Filled out from reference TRBV18 and TRBJ2-5, the complete variable domain reads NAGVMQNPRHLVRRRGQEARLRCSPMKGHSHVYWYRQLPEEGLKFMVYLQKENIIDESGMPKERFSAEFPKEGPSILRIQQVVRGDSAAYFCASSPSSGGETQYFGPGTRLLVL.

The chain joins TRBV12-3 or TRBV12-4 to TRBJ1-6; D ambiguous. The CDR3 has 13 residues. V lost 4 bases to trimming and J lost 14 bases, with 15 bases between them. CDR3 sequence: CASSYIDSSSLHF. CDR3 bases: TGTGCCAGCAGTTACATTGACTCCTCCTCCCTCCACTTT.